These 28 T cell receptor beta chains originate from one sample sequenced in a study of T cell repertoires in cytomegalovirus infection. MiXCR, applied by TCRdb to the reads, yields one record per CDR3 protein. Of about 230,000 distinct CDR3 sequences listed, approximately 22% are singletons. The specimen sequenced was CD8+ T cells from PBMCs. The receptors were gathered from a human donor in good health (CMV status not recorded). Some clones in this sample may be carry-over from other donors' samples.

The rearrangement joins TRBV5-1 to TRBJ2-4; D not resolved. This CDR3 spans 15 amino acids. The V end lost 0 bases, the J end lost 1 base, and 8 bases lay between the germline ends. Germline V lookup: CDR1 SGHRS, CDR2 YFSETQ. The CDR3 region is CASSLAGGAKNIQYF. The CDR3 coding sequence is TGCGCCAGCAGCTTGGCCGGTGGGGCCAAAAACATTCAGTACTTC.

This clonotype was counted only a few times. V and J are TRBV7-8 and TRBJ2-7; 10 bases are a match to TRBD1. Germline lookup yields CDR1 SGHVS and CDR2 FQNEAQ. The CDR3 is made up of 18 amino acids. Trimming removed 1 base from V and 3 bases from J; junction bases left unmatched: 12. For the CDR3, the DNA is TGTGCCAGCAGCTTAGGGACAGGGGGATACCAGGGGGTCTACGAGCAGTACTTC. It yields the protein CASSLGTGGYQGVYEQYF.

This clonotype has ten or more counts. This rearrangement joins TRBV19 to TRBJ2-1; 7 bases fit TRBD2. Germline V gene sequence: CDR1 LNHDA, CDR2 SQIVND (reference sequence). The CDR3 spans 15 residues. The V gene end was trimmed by 5 bases and the J gene end by 4 bases; junction bases not matched to a gene: 8. The CDR3 nucleotides are TGTGCCAGTAGTCCCTTGGGGCGGGGGTACAATGAGCAGTTCTTC. This encodes CASSPLGRGYNEQFF.

The rearrangement links TRBV28 to TRBJ1-2; TRBD1 aligns across 7 bases. The CDR3 length is 17 residues. Germline V lookup: CDR1 MDHEN, CDR2 SYDVKM. Losses at the gene ends were 7 bases for V and 7 bases for J; bases not matched to a gene: 21. The CDR3 DNA reads as TGTGCCAGCACCCATATGATGCAGCTCAGGGGGGCACTTGGCTACACCTTC. Amino acids: CASTHMMQLRGALGYTF.

The sample holds a few counts of this clonotype. The CDR3, as DNA: TGTGCCAGCAGCCCCCGGGACAGCAAAAACATTCAGTACTTC. This gives the protein CASSPRDSKNIQYF. V and J are TRBV28 and TRBJ2-4, with 7 bases matching TRBD1. After removal of 6 bases from V and 3 bases from J, the junction contained 5 bases not matched to a gene. The CDR3 is made up of 14 amino acids. Germline CDR1 is MDHEN and CDR2 is SYDVKM.

This clonotype was seen repeatedly, ten times or more. This sequence joins TRBV2 and TRBJ1-2; D is perhaps TRBD1 (6 bases). Trimming removed 4 bases from V and 5 bases from J, with 8 bases in between. There are 12 residues in the CDR3. CDR1 and CDR2 (germline): SNHLY, FYNNEI. CDR3 loop: CASSGQDYGYTF. CDR3 coding DNA: TGTGCCAGCAGTGGACAGGATTATGGCTACACCTTC.

About this clonotype itself: This may come from a read error, since a much larger clone is one base off. V gene TRBV7-8 combines with J gene TRBJ2-1; TRBD2 might be the D (6 bases). The V gene's germline CDR1 is SGHVS and CDR2 FQNEAQ. V was pared by 9 bases and J by 4 bases, with 22 bases between. This CDR3 is 16 amino acids long. The CDR3: CARSLGRGSGYNEQFF. In nucleotides, the CDR3 is TGTGCCAGGAGCCTGGGTCGGGGGTCTGGGTACAATGAGCAGTTCTTC.

This clonotype was seen at least ten times. The J gene is TRBJ2-7, the V gene TRBV7-2, with D unclear. This CDR3 region has 13 residues. The V gene's germline CDR1 is SGHTA and CDR2 FQGNSA. V gave up 3 bases and J gave up 4 bases, with 10 bases separating them. The CDR3 here is CASSFYPTYEQYF. Written as DNA, the CDR3 is TGTGCCAGCAGCTTCTACCCCACGTACGAGCAGTACTTC. Combining the CDR3 with reference TRBV7-2 and TRBJ2-7 gives the whole variable domain GAGVSQSPSNKVTEKGKDVELRCDPISGHTALYWYRQSLGQGLEFLIYFQGNSAPDKSGLPSDRFSAERTGGSVSTLTIQRTQQEDSAVYLCASSFYPTYEQYFGPGTRLTVT.

This clonotype was detected many times. In DNA form, the CDR3 reads TGCAGTGCTAGACGGGACAGGGGGCTAAATGGCTACACCTTC. The encoded protein is CSARRDRGLNGYTF. J is TRBJ1-2 and V is TRBV20-1, with 12 nucleotides matching TRBD1. This CDR3 comprises 14 residues. The trim removed 2 bases at V and 6 bases at J, leaving 4 bases unmatched. The germline V gene encodes CDR1 DFQATT and CDR2 SNEGSKA (reference sequence).

This clonotype appeared many times. CDR3 in amino acids: CASSLELIIGNTEAFF. In DNA form, the CDR3 reads TGTGCCAGCAGCTTAGAACTTATCATTGGGAACACTGAAGCTTTCTTT. This chain uses TRBV7-2 with TRBJ1-1; D remains unclear. Germline V gives CDR1 SGHTA, CDR2 FQGNSA. This CDR3 comprises 16 residues. Trimming removed 1 base from V and 1 base from J, with 13 bases in between. The full variable domain, completed using reference TRBV7-2 and TRBJ1-1, is GAGVSQSPSNKVTEKGKDVELRCDPISGHTALYWYRQSLGQGLEFLIYFQGNSAPDKSGLPSDRFSAERTGGSVSTLTIQRTQQEDSAVYLCASSLELIIGNTEAFFGQGTRLTVV.

This clonotype was picked up a small number of times. V and J are TRBV13 and TRBJ1-2; weak D call: TRBD1 (6 bases). Germline V CDR1 and CDR2: PRHDT, FYEKMQ (reference sequence). V gave up 3 bases and J gave up 6 bases, with 14 bases separating them. There are 14 residues in the CDR3. This chain's CDR3 is CASSFLLEGDGYTF. The DNA of the CDR3 is TGTGCCAGCAGCTTCCTCCTCGAGGGGGATGGCTACACCTTC.

This clonotype has more than one count but fewer than ten. The rearrangement links TRBV10-3 to TRBJ2-1; TRBD2 matches 13 bases. The CDR3 is 14 residues long. J lost 3 bases, V lost 10 bases, and 3 bases had no gene match. CDR1 and CDR2 from the germline V gene are ENHRY and SYGVKD. The CDR3 region has the DNA TGTGCCACTGGACTAGCGGGGGTCTACAATGAGCAGTTCTTC. As protein: CATGLAGVYNEQFF.

This clonotype occurred many times. The rearrangement joins TRBV7-4 to TRBJ1-2, with unresolved D. CDR3 length: 13 amino acids. Trimming left V 1 base short and J 8 bases short, with 11 bases between. Germline V gene sequence: CDR1 SGHVT, CDR2 SQSDAQ. The CDR3 spells CASSLDGFYGYTF. CDR3 DNA sequence: TGTGCCAGCAGCTTAGACGGGTTTTACGGCTACACCTTC.

The chain is built from TRBV20-1 and TRBJ1-1; tentative D call: TRBD1 (5 bases). CDR3 length: 14 amino acids. V lost 5 bases, J lost 6 bases, and 19 bases lay in between. Germline assignment: CDR1 DFQATT and CDR2 SNEGSKA (reference sequence). This CDR3 reads CSAPWDQAGPEAFF. CDR3 DNA: TGCAGTGCTCCCTGGGACCAAGCGGGCCCTGAAGCTTTCTTT.

This clonotype occurred a few times. The chain has TRBV9 and TRBJ1-2; unclear D gene. CDR1 and CDR2 from the germline V gene are SGDLS and YYNGEE. V lost 4 bases and J 7 bases, leaving 8 bases between the germline ends. The CDR3 spans 11 residues. CDR3 residues: CASSSRLGYTF. The CDR3 nucleotides read TGTGCCAGCAGCTCCAGGCTTGGCTACACCTTC.

The chain is built from TRBV28 and TRBJ2-7, with 10 bases matching TRBD1. The germline CDR1 and CDR2 sequences are MDHEN and SYDVKM. V trimming: 4 bases; J trimming: 3 bases; junction bases outside the gene matches: 6. The CDR3 runs 15 residues. CDR3 sequence: CASSSPRTGGYEQYF. For the CDR3, the DNA is TGTGCCAGCAGTTCTCCCCGGACAGGGGGCTACGAGCAGTACTTC.

This clonotype was detected a few times. The chain employs TRBV12-3 or TRBV12-4 and TRBJ2-1; 9 nucleotides agree with TRBD1. With V trimmed by 2 bases and J by 9 bases, 8 bases remained unmatched. The CDR3 sequence is 15 residues long. The CDR3 sequence is CASSLIGTGNLEQFF. The CDR3, as DNA: TGTGCCAGCAGTTTAATTGGGACAGGGAATCTTGAGCAGTTCTTC.

V and J are TRBV11-2 and TRBJ1-2; no reliable D call. Trimming removed 0 bases from V and 4 bases from J, with 15 bases in between. Germline V CDR1 and CDR2: SGHAT, FQNNGV. The CDR3 has 16 residues. Written as DNA, the CDR3 is TGTGCCAGCAGCTTAGATGGCGGGAGTGGGATCTATGGCTACACCTTC. It codes for CASSLDGGSGIYGYTF.

This clonotype was counted a few times. The chain joins TRBV6-6 to TRBJ1-5, with D unresolved. The CDR3 runs 12 residues. The V and J ends lost 6 bases and 9 bases respectively, with 12 bases between them. Germline lookup yields CDR1 MNHNY and CDR2 SVGAGI (reference sequence). The CDR3 coding sequence is TGTGCCAGCAGCCCGGACCCCGGGCCCCAGCATTTT. Its translation: CASSPDPGPQHF.

This clonotype was detected only a few times. The chain couples TRBV14 to TRBJ2-7, with unresolved D. Germline CDR1 is SGHDN and CDR2 is FVKESK. The CDR3 loop spans 14 amino acids. V lost 0 bases and J 0 bases, leaving 6 bases between the germline ends. The CDR3 here is CASSQDPSSYEQYF. The CDR3 nucleotides read TGTGCCAGCAGCCAAGATCCCAGCTCCTACGAGCAGTACTTC.

This clonotype has a count of ten or more. The chain employs TRBV7-2 and TRBJ2-1; TRBD1 or TRBD2 may be the D gene (6 bases each). V lost 1 base and J lost 4, with 14 bases in between. Germline CDR1 and CDR2: SGHTA and FQGNSA. The CDR3 has 16 residues. This CDR3 reads CASSLVTGAVYNEQFF. CDR3 nucleotides: TGTGCCAGCAGCTTAGTTACGGGGGCGGTGTACAATGAGCAGTTCTTC.

This clonotype showed up just a few times. The gene calls are TRBV12-3 or TRBV12-4 and TRBJ1-2, with a possible D match to TRBD1 (5 bases). This CDR3 comprises 12 residues. Trimming left V 8 bases short and J 4 bases short, with 11 bases between. The CDR3 DNA reads TGTGCCAGCGGGGGGATAGGCTATGGCTACACCTTC. It is translated as CASGGIGYGYTF.

The rearrangement links TRBV4-1 to TRBJ2-7; maybe TRBD2 (5 bases). The CDR3 spans 16 residues. CDR1 is MGHRA and CDR2 is YSYEKL in the germline V gene. V dropped 4 bases and J dropped 4 bases, with 20 bases sitting between them. As DNA, the CDR3 is TGCGCCAGCAGCCTGGGGTCGGGGAACCCCATGTACGAGCAGTACTTC. Translating it yields CASSLGSGNPMYEQYF.

This clonotype was seen a handful of times. Written as DNA, the CDR3 is TGTGCCAGCAGCTTAGCAGGGGCTTACACAGATACGCAGTATTTT. Its translation: CASSLAGAYTDTQYF. V gene TRBV7-8 combines with J gene TRBJ2-3, with D tentatively TRBD1 (5 bases). V lost 0 bases and J lost 2, with 9 bases in between. This CDR3 comprises 15 residues. Germline assignment: CDR1 SGHVS and CDR2 FQNEAQ.

This rearrangement joins TRBV5-1 to TRBJ1-4; 7 bases are a match to TRBD1. The length of the CDR3 is 14 residues. Germline V lookup: CDR1 SGHRS, CDR2 YFSETQ. The V segment lost 1 base and the J segment 6 bases; nucleotides outside the gene matches: 3. The CDR3 nucleotides are TGCGCCAGCAGCTTGACAGGGGCTGATGAAAAACTGTTTTTT. Its protein product is CASSLTGADEKLFF. Filled out from reference TRBV5-1 and TRBJ1-4, the complete variable domain reads KAGVTQTPRYLIKTRGQQVTLSCSPISGHRSVSWYQQTPGQGLQFLFEYFSETQRNKGNFPGRFSGRQFSNSRSEMNVSTLELGDSALYLCASSLTGADEKLFFGSGTQLSVL.

The genes are TRBV7-2 and TRBJ1-5; TRBD1 might be the D (6 bases). Germline loops: CDR1 SGHTA, CDR2 FQGNSA. V was shortened by 6 bases and J by 9 bases, with 21 bases between the two germline ends. CDR3 length: 15 residues. CDR3: CASSFRQDVLGPQHF. The CDR3 region has the DNA TGTGCCAGCAGTTTCCGACAGGACGTGTTAGGGCCCCAGCATTTT.

The genes are TRBV12-3 or TRBV12-4 and TRBJ1-2; TRBD1 agrees at 9 bases. V was clipped by 5 bases and J by 9 bases; unmatched bases: 4. This CDR3 comprises 12 residues. The CDR3 region has the DNA TGTGCCAGCAGTCTCGGGACAGGGTGCTACACCTTC. The encoded protein is CASSLGTGCYTF.

This clonotype was recorded many times. The chain is built from TRBV7-6 and TRBJ2-1; TRBD1 matches 9 bases. V dropped 5 bases and J dropped 5; count of bases not matched to a gene: 10. The CDR3 loop spans 16 amino acids. The germline V gene encodes CDR1 SGHVS and CDR2 FNYEAQ. The CDR3 reads CASSRKGTGFNNEQFF. The CDR3 bases are TGTGCCAGCAGCCGTAAAGGGACAGGGTTCAACAATGAGCAGTTCTTC.